The 15 T cell receptor beta chains below come from one sample, sequenced in a study of T-cell reconstitution after alpha-beta-depleted transplantation in children. The authors prepared the TCRbeta library with unique molecular identifiers. Each CDR3 protein is one row after TCRdb ran MiXCR on the PCR reads. This table has 450,000 to 600,000 distinct CDR3 sequences, 10% to 15% appearing once. The sequences come from PBMCs, mostly from graft donor cells, collected 360 days after TCRalphabeta/CD19-depleted stem cell transplant. These TCRs come from a male patient younger than 18 who had a stem cell transplant for acute myeloid leukemia, so the T cells may come from the graft donor.

This clonotype was seen a handful of times. The V call is TRBV9, the J call TRBJ2-7; D is possibly TRBD2 (5 bases). The CDR3 loop spans 17 amino acids. V lost 0 bases and J 6 bases, leaving 22 bases between the germline ends. Germline CDR1 SGDLS, CDR2 YYNGEE. The CDR3 region has the DNA TGTGCCAGCAGCGTAGCCCCGGTTAATAACCTAGCTCGCGAGCAGTACTTC. Protein: CASSVAPVNNLAREQYF.

The rearrangement links TRBV19 to TRBJ2-3; 7 nucleotides line up with TRBD2. Germline V lookup: CDR1 LNHDA, CDR2 SQIVND (reference sequence). The J segment lost 2 bases and the V segment lost 3 bases, leaving 8 bases of the junction unmatched. The CDR3 length is 16 residues. In DNA form, the CDR3 reads TGTGCCAGTAGTATCACGGGACTACCCAACACAGATACGCAGTATTTT. As protein: CASSITGLPNTDTQYF. Filled out from reference TRBV19 and TRBJ2-3, the complete variable domain reads DGGITQSPKYLFRKEGQNVTLSCEQNLNHDAMYWYRQDPGQGLRLIYYSQIVNDFQKGDIAEGYSVSREKKESFPLTVTSAQKNPTAFYLCASSITGLPNTDTQYFGPGTRLTVL.

There are a few counts of this clonotype. The chain links TRBV20-1 to TRBJ1-2; D is unclear. V was pared by 2 bases and J by 5 bases, with 9 bases between. Germline V gene lookup returns CDR1 DFQATT and CDR2 SNEGSKA (reference sequence). The CDR3 runs to 12 residues. CDR3 in DNA: TGCAGTGCTAGATTCCGGGGTTATGGCTACACCTTC. Amino acid sequence: CSARFRGYGYTF.

This clonotype was counted between two and nine times. The chain employs TRBV12-3 or TRBV12-4 and TRBJ1-1, with unresolved D. Trimming removed 6 bases from V and 0 bases from J, with 8 bases in between. CDR3 length equals 13 residues. The CDR3 coding sequence is TGTGCCAGCAGACTCAGGATGAACACTGAAGCTTTCTTT. Translation: CASRLRMNTEAFF.

The J gene is TRBJ2-5, the V gene TRBV11-2; D unclear. Trimming shortened V by 2 bases and J by 4 bases, and 8 bases separated the two germline ends. CDR1 is SGHAT, CDR2 FQNNGV, per germline. The CDR3 is made up of 13 amino acids. CDR3 in amino acids: CASSLSHVETQYF. In nucleotides, the CDR3 is TGTGCCAGCAGCTTATCCCACGTAGAGACCCAGTACTTC.

This clonotype was detected only a few times. The chain employs TRBV19 and TRBJ1-5; a weak D match, TRBD1 (5 bases). CDR1 LNHDA and CDR2 SQIVND come from the germline V gene (reference sequence). Between the trimmed V and J ends, which lost 7 bases and 3 bases, there was a span of 7 bases. The CDR3 totals 12 residues. The CDR3 protein is CASTGANQPQHF. The CDR3 coding sequence is TGTGCCAGTACTGGGGCCAATCAGCCCCAGCATTTT.

This clonotype was recorded a few times. The rearrangement joins TRBV10-3 to TRBJ1-5; D not resolved. The V gene's germline CDR1 is ENHRY and CDR2 SYGVKD. The CDR3 totals 17 residues. The V end was cut by 0 bases, the J end by 7 bases, with 19 bases between. The CDR3 loop is CAISESFDNGLEQPQHF. In DNA form, the CDR3 reads TGTGCCATCAGTGAGTCCTTCGACAACGGATTGGAGCAGCCCCAGCATTTT.

In regard to this clonotype: It may be a read error: a sequence one base away is much more abundant. The chain is built from TRBV6-1 and TRBJ2-7, with D perhaps matching TRBD1 or TRBD2 (7 bases each). Judging by the DNA end, TRBJ2-1 fits better; the J call may be wrong. Germline V gives CDR1 MNHNS, CDR2 SASEGT. The CDR3 is made up of 14 amino acids. The chain's CDR3 is CASSLGRGPYEQFF. As DNA, the CDR3 is TGTGCCAGCAGCCTAGGGAGGGGGCCCTACGAGCAGTTCTTC.

This clonotype was counted a few times. The V and J genes are TRBV7-3 and TRBJ2-1, with D uncertain. The CDR3 covers 15 residues. V was trimmed by 5 bases and J by 1 base, leaving 12 bases between them. The germline gives CDR1 SGHTA, CDR2 FQGTGA. CDR3 sequence: CASSTDGGSYNEQFF. The CDR3 nucleotides read TGTGCCAGCAGCACTGATGGCGGATCCTACAATGAGCAGTTCTTC.

The chain has TRBV20-1 and TRBJ1-4; 8 bases fit TRBD1. The CDR3 has 14 residues. The V gene's germline CDR1 is DFQATT and CDR2 SNEGSKA (reference sequence). Trimming took 6 bases from V and 4 from J; bases not matched to a gene: 7. CDR3 region: CSALDRVSNEKLFF. CDR3 coding DNA: TGCAGTGCCCTGGACAGGGTCAGTAATGAAAAACTGTTTTTT.

This clonotype appeared many times. The J gene is TRBJ2-7, the V gene TRBV10-3; D gene unclear. This CDR3 has 13 amino acids. Germline lookup yields CDR1 ENHRY and CDR2 SYGVKD. V shed 6 bases and J shed 0 bases, with 9 bases lying between them. The CDR3 region is CAIRDGTSYEQYF. The CDR3, as DNA: TGTGCCATCAGGGATGGTACCTCCTACGAGCAGTACTTC.

V is TRBV12-3 or TRBV12-4 and J is TRBJ2-1; 8 bases are a match to TRBD2. The trim removed 8 bases at V and 1 base at J, leaving 19 bases unmatched. The length of the CDR3 is 19 residues. The chain's CDR3 is CASGTYSMTGLGSYNEQFF. CDR3 nucleotides: TGTGCCAGCGGAACTTATTCGATGACGGGACTAGGTTCCTACAATGAGCAGTTCTTC.

The V call is TRBV5-1, the J call TRBJ2-1, with a tentative D call TRBD2 (6 bases). The CDR3 length is 15 residues. Trimming shortened V by 3 bases and J by 2 bases, and 12 bases separated the two germline ends. The V gene's germline CDR1 is SGHRS and CDR2 YFSETQ. CDR3 coding DNA: TGCGCCAGCAGCTCAATAGCGGCAACCTACAATGAGCAGTTCTTC. It is translated as CASSSIAATYNEQFF.

The gene calls are TRBV30 and TRBJ1-1; possibly TRBD1 for D (6 bases). Germline assignment: CDR1 GTSNPN and CDR2 SVGIG (reference sequence). This CDR3 is built from 13 residues. V lost 2 bases and J 5 bases, leaving 12 bases between the germline ends. Here the CDR3 reads CAWSTGARTEAFF. The CDR3 nucleotides are TGTGCCTGGAGTACGGGGGCGCGGACTGAAGCTTTCTTT.

This clonotype was observed a few times. The V call is TRBV4-2, the J call TRBJ2-2, with 10 bases identical to TRBD1. Trimming at V came to 1 base and at J to 5 bases, leaving 13 bases not matched to a gene. CDR1 and CDR2 (germline): LGHNA, YNFKEQ. The CDR3 is made up of 19 amino acids. The CDR3 bases are TGTGCCAGCAGCCAAGTCATTTTAAACGGGACAGGGGTGACCGGGGAGCTGTTTTTT. Protein: CASSQVILNGTGVTGELFF.